This T cell receptor beta chain was observed in a study of blood T cell repertoires in COVID-19. Background on the study: From the United States, Italy and Spain came samples of acute and convalescent COVID-19. The analysed material was cDNA or gDNA that came from T cells, B-cell-depleted T cells, or PBMCs.

Losses at the gene ends were 3 bases for V and 4 bases for J; bases not matched to a gene: 13. CDR3 length: 17 amino acids. The germline V gene encodes CDR1 MNHEY and CDR2 SMNVEV (reference sequence). Authors' processing steps: How many nucleated cells were present was estimated from reference gene primer amplification. Libraries were prepared by immunoSEQ multiplex PCR; TCRdb keeps only in-frame clonotypes and omits some of them. That table gives V, J and clone size, and the DNA gave D and trimming. The data show roughly 250,000 clones, with 70% to 90% seen just once and about 1% held by the top ten.

The sequenced sample was peripheral blood. This rearrangement joins TRBV27 to TRBJ1-1; 8 nucleotides agree with TRBD1. The receptor comes from a man aged 40-55 years with acute or convalescent COVID-19. For the CDR3, the DNA is TGTGCCAGCAGTTTCAGTACAGGGGGTGGCGGGACCACTGAAGCTTTCTTT. Encoded protein: CASSFSTGGGGTTEAFF.